Included here is one T cell receptor beta chain sequence, with context. This clonotype came up many times. Its antigen is currently not known. Per-base quality was not reported, and no clone a single base away is much larger than it. The V end gives up 6 bases and the J end 3 bases, leaving 10 bases in the junction not matched to a gene. CDR1 and CDR2 are drawn from the germline V gene (reference sequence): DFQATT, SNEGSKA. The CDR3 contains 14 residues, cysteine and phenylalanine counted. The read is trimmed to its CDR3 DNA, 42 bases read in frame from base 1. This entry comes from a study of T-cell reconstitution after alpha-beta-depleted transplantation in children (dated by TCRdb to the mid-2010s). About the full investigation: Using TCR repertoire profiling, the study followed T-cell immune reconstitution in a quantitative way in children after TCRalphabeta/CD19-depleted allogeneic hematopoietic cell transplantation.

Library preparation was by PCR. TCRdb shows the sequencer as Illumina HiSeq 2500. To normalize quantification of the TCRbeta repertoire, the TCR libraries were built with molecular barcoding that relied on unique molecular identifiers. The public reads were quality trimmed at Q25 with fastp and then assembled into clones with MiXCR by TCRdb, keeping productive beta chains. Entries are consolidated by CDR3 protein sequence, retaining the most common genes and DNA. In this sample the table shows about 370,000 distinct CDR3 sequences, 20% of which occur a single time. Of the sample, 3.5% to 4% falls within the top ten clones.

The sequence joins TRBV20-1 to TRBJ1-1; 7 bases in the middle match TRBD1. The material was PBMCs from the stem cell graft donor, obtained from the stem cell graft. The receptor was isolated from a human donor who donated a stem cell graft to a child with acute myeloid leukemia. The nucleotides read TGCAGTGCCTTGGTGCCGACAGGGTACACTGAAGCTTTCTTT. Translated, this gives CSALVPTGYTEAFF.